These 28 T cell receptor beta chains originate from one sample sequenced in a study of glioma-infiltrating T cells after dendritic cell vaccination. The data were produced by immunoSEQ multiplex PCR, yet TCRdb's version contains in-frame clones alone and is incomplete. The sample holds under 100,000 clones, approximately 81% seen once. The specimen comprised blood, sampled before dendritic cell vaccination. The origin of the receptors is a human donor with glioblastoma.

In DNA form, the CDR3 reads TGCGCCAGCAGCCAAGAGTTCAGGGCCCTTGGCTACACCTTC. Translation gives CASSQEFRALGYTF. This chain links TRBV4-1 with TRBJ1-2; D possibly corresponds to TRBD1 (5 bases). Germline-derived CDR1 and CDR2 are MGHRA and YSYEKL. CDR3 length: 14 residues. Trimming took 0 bases from V and 7 from J, leaving 12 bases between them.

The V and J genes are TRBV18 and TRBJ2-5; 14 bases agree with TRBD2. The J segment lost 3 bases and the V segment lost 3 bases, leaving 18 bases of the junction unmatched. Germline V gene sequence: CDR1 KGHSH, CDR2 LQKENI. The CDR3 contains 21 residues. Written as DNA, the CDR3 is TGTGCCAGCTCACCGCGATCCGGACTAGCGGGGGGCGGCGGAGGAAAAGAGACCCAGTACTTC. It encodes CASSPRSGLAGGGGGKETQYF.

J is TRBJ2-1 and V is TRBV5-1; possible D gene TRBD2, 5 bases. Germline values: CDR1 SGHRS, CDR2 YFSETQ. The CDR3 contains 15 residues. V shed 4 bases and J shed 5 bases, with 16 bases lying between them. The CDR3 spells CASSPSPGINNEQFF. The CDR3 DNA is TGCGCCAGCAGCCCTTCCCCGGGGATCAACAATGAGCAGTTCTTC. The whole variable domain, remainder taken from reference TRBV5-1 and TRBJ2-1, is KAGVTQTPRYLIKTRGQQVTLSCSPISGHRSVSWYQQTPGQGLQFLFEYFSETQRNKGNFPGRFSGRQFSNSRSEMNVSTLELGDSALYLCASSPSPGINNEQFFGPGTRLTVL.

As to this clone: One end of the junction does not line up with germline, which may come from a read error. This sample also contains other DNA sequences that code for the same CDR3. The chain joins TRBV30 to TRBJ1-1; the match to TRBD1 covers 9 bases. Germline-derived CDR1 and CDR2 are GTSNPN and SVGIG (reference sequence). This CDR3 contains 14 residues. CDR3 residues: CAWRGQGENTEAFF. In DNA, the CDR3 is TGTGCCTGGAGGGGACAGGGAGAGAACACCGAAGCTTTCTTT.

This clone was counted between two and nine times. The chain has TRBV7-9 and TRBJ1-1, with D hard to call. The CDR3 runs 18 residues. V lost 5 bases and J 5 bases, leaving 27 bases between the germline ends. The V gene's germline CDR1 is SEHNR and CDR2 FQNEAQ (reference sequence). As DNA, the CDR3 is TGTGCCAGCAGCCCCCCCCCGGGAGACGGAACCCTGAGGACTGAAGCTTTCTTT. Translated, it gives CASSPPPGDGTLRTEAFF. The variable domain in full, completed from reference TRBV7-9 and TRBJ1-1, reads DTGVSQNPRHKITKRGQNVTFRCDPISEHNRLYWYRQTLGQGPEFLTYFQNEAQLEKSRLLSDRFSAERPKGSFSTLEIQRTEQGDSAMYLCASSPPPGDGTLRTEAFFGQGTRLTVV.

The V gene is TRBV7-6, the J gene TRBJ2-5, with 8 bases matching TRBD2. After removal of 5 bases from V and 2 bases from J, the junction contained 4 bases not matched to a gene. Germline V gene data show CDR1 as SGHVS and CDR2 as FNYEAQ. The CDR3 is 14 residues long. Here the CDR3 DNA reads TGTGCCAGCAGCGTGACTAGCGCTCAAGAGACCCAGTACTTC. It yields the protein CASSVTSAQETQYF. Full variable domain (rest looked up from reference TRBV7-6 and TRBJ2-5): GAGVSQSPRYKVTKRGQDVALRCDPISGHVSLYWYRQALGQGPEFLTYFNYEAQQDKSGLPNDRFSAERPEGSISTLTIQRTEQRDSAMYRCASSVTSAQETQYFGPGTRLLVL.

V is TRBV18 and J is TRBJ1-5, with a possible D match to TRBD1 (5 bases). CDR1 KGHSH and CDR2 LQKENI come from the germline V gene. The germline V and J ends were trimmed by 3 bases and 2 bases, with 14 bases remaining between them. This CDR3 contains 16 residues. The CDR3 here is CASSPSTGLGNQPQHF. For the CDR3, the DNA is TGTGCCAGCTCACCCTCAACAGGTTTGGGCAATCAGCCCCAGCATTTT.

The rearrangement joins TRBV14 to TRBJ2-3; the match to TRBD2 covers 9 bases. Trimming cost V 0 bases and J 2 bases; bases outside gene matches: 6. The CDR3 loop spans 17 amino acids. CDR1 is SGHDN and CDR2 is FVKESK in the germline V gene. The CDR3 is CASSQDGTSTYTDTQYF. The CDR3, as DNA: TGTGCCAGCAGCCAAGATGGGACTAGCACTTACACAGATACGCAGTATTTT.

The chain carries TRBV6-5 and TRBJ2-7, with a possible D match to TRBD2 (5 bases). This CDR3 contains 12 residues. CDR1 is MNHEY, CDR2 SVGAGI, per germline. Trimming pared 11 bases from V and 6 bases from J, leaving 17 bases between. The CDR3 DNA follows: TGTGCCTCCCGAGGGCCCGGCGGCGAGCAGTACTTC. Encoded protein: CASRGPGGEQYF.

The gene calls are TRBV15 and TRBJ2-1, with D perhaps matching TRBD2 (6 bases). Germline V lookup: CDR1 LNHNV, CDR2 YYDKDF (reference sequence). Trimming took off 9 bases at V and 5 bases at J, with 17 bases between the two ends. The CDR3 totals 14 residues. The CDR3 here is CATLNWEADNEQFF. In DNA form, the CDR3 reads TGTGCCACTCTTAACTGGGAGGCGGACAATGAGCAGTTCTTC.

CDR3 DNA sequence: TGTGCTAGTGGTTTCGCGTATATCTCGGACAGGGGGGATCAGCCCCAGCATTTT. Translated: CASGFAYISDRGDQPQHF. This rearrangement joins TRBV12-5 to TRBJ1-5; 10 bases align to TRBD1. Trimming took 3 bases from V and 5 from J; bases not matched to a gene: 13. Per the germline V gene, CDR1 is LGHNT and CDR2 is FRNRAP. The CDR3 runs 18 residues. Complete variable domain (other parts from reference TRBV12-5 and TRBJ1-5): DARVTQTPRHKVTEMGQEVTMRCQPILGHNTVFWYRQTMMQGLELLAYFRNRAPLDDSGMPKDRFSAEMPDATLATLKIQPSEPRDSAVYFCASGFAYISDRGDQPQHFGDGTRLSIL.

Here the CDR3 DNA reads TGTGCCTGGAGTGTGTTGGAGGTCTGGGGAGGAAATGAGCAGTTCTTC. Residues: CAWSVLEVWGGNEQFF. The chain uses TRBV30 and TRBJ2-1, with D perhaps matching TRBD2 (6 bases). The CDR3 covers 16 residues. V lost 0 bases and J lost 7, with 19 bases in between. The germline CDR1 and CDR2 sequences are GTSNPN and SVGIG (reference sequence). Filled out from reference TRBV30 and TRBJ2-1, the complete variable domain reads SQTIHQWPATLVQPVGSPLSLECTVEGTSNPNLYWYRQAAGRGLQLLFYSVGIGQISSEVPQNLSASRPQDRQFILSSKKLLLSDSGFYLCAWSVLEVWGGNEQFFGPGTRLTVL.

This clone has more than one count but fewer than ten. J is TRBJ1-3 and V is TRBV19; tentative D call: TRBD1 (6 bases). Germline V gene lookup returns CDR1 LNHDA and CDR2 SQIVND (reference sequence). Trimming took off 8 bases at V and 3 bases at J, with 11 bases between the two ends. The CDR3 has 13 amino acids. CDR3 DNA sequence: TGTGCCAGTTGGGGGCGAGGTGGAAACACCATATATTTT. Residues: CASWGRGGNTIYF.

The chain uses TRBV7-8 and TRBJ1-5; 7 bases match TRBD1. There are 16 residues in the CDR3. The V gene end was trimmed by 1 base and the J gene end by 2 bases; junction bases not matched to a gene: 5. Looked up from germline, CDR1 is SGHVS and CDR2 is FQNEAQ. The CDR3 protein is CASSLVGGGGNQPQHF. CDR3 coding DNA: TGTGCCAGCAGCTTAGTTGGAGGGGGCGGCAATCAGCCCCAGCATTTT.

The sample holds one count of this clone. The V call is TRBV12-5, the J call TRBJ1-5, with a weak D call TRBD1 (6 bases). The CDR3 is made up of 17 amino acids. Germline loops: CDR1 LGHNT, CDR2 FRNRAP. V was pared by 1 base and J by 1 base, with 14 bases between. CDR3 loop: CASGLARTGLSNQPQHF. CDR3 nucleotides: TGTGCTAGTGGTTTGGCCCGTACAGGGTTGAGCAATCAGCCCCAGCATTTT.

The gene calls are TRBV30 and TRBJ2-3; weak D call: TRBD2 (6 bases). The CDR3 runs to 14 residues. V was pared by 2 bases and J by 0 bases, with 9 bases between. CDR1 and CDR2 (germline): GTSNPN, SVGIG (reference sequence). The chain's CDR3 is CAWSLGTSTDTQYF. CDR3 DNA sequence: TGTGCCTGGAGTTTGGGGACTAGCACAGATACGCAGTATTTT.

This sequence joins TRBV7-6 and TRBJ2-7, with a possible D match to TRBD1 (6 bases). V was cut by 0 bases and J by 0 bases, with 12 bases left in between. The germline V gene has CDR1 SGHVS and CDR2 FNYEAQ. The CDR3 runs 16 residues. CDR3 coding DNA: TGTGCCAGCAGCTTAGCGCAGGGGCCTAGCTCCTACGAGCAGTACTTC. It yields the protein CASSLAQGPSSYEQYF.

The rearrangement uses TRBV5-6 and TRBJ2-7; 7 bases agree with TRBD1. The CDR3 loop spans 12 amino acids. Trimming at V came to 3 bases and at J to 6 bases, leaving 3 bases not matched to a gene. Germline lookup yields CDR1 SGHDT and CDR2 YYEEEE. The CDR3, as DNA: TGTGCCAGCAGCTGGGGGACAGTCGAGCAGTACTTC. It encodes CASSWGTVEQYF.

This clone was recorded many times. The chain combines TRBV7-3 with TRBJ2-6, with D possibly TRBD1 on 5 matching bases. From germline, CDR1 is SGHTA and CDR2 FQGTGA. The germline V and J ends were trimmed by 6 bases and 1 base, with 10 bases remaining between them. The CDR3 runs 15 residues. The chain's CDR3 is CASRPRVSGANVLTF. DNA for the CDR3: TGTGCCAGCAGGCCCAGGGTTTCTGGGGCCAACGTCCTGACTTTC.

V usage is TRBV10-3 and J usage is TRBJ2-7; 9 bases fit TRBD2. V was clipped by 3 bases and J by 9 bases; unmatched bases: 9. The CDR3 runs 14 residues. CDR1 is ENHRY, CDR2 SYGVKD, per germline. The DNA for the CDR3 is TGTGCCATCAGTGACGGCGGGAGGGTGTTGGGGCAGTACTTC. This gives the protein CAISDGGRVLGQYF.

The rearrangement links TRBV19 to TRBJ1-1; possibly TRBD1 for D (6 bases). CDR1 and CDR2 from the germline V gene are LNHDA and SQIVND (reference sequence). V gave up 1 base and J gave up 6 bases, with 15 bases separating them. The length of the CDR3 is 15 residues. The CDR3: CASSIGRPGQSEAFF. The CDR3 region has the DNA TGTGCCAGTAGTATAGGGCGACCTGGACAGTCTGAAGCTTTCTTT. The whole variable domain, filled in from reference TRBV19 and TRBJ1-1, reads DGGITQSPKYLFRKEGQNVTLSCEQNLNHDAMYWYRQDPGQGLRLIYYSQIVNDFQKGDIAEGYSVSREKKESFPLTVTSAQKNPTAFYLCASSIGRPGQSEAFFGQGTRLTVV.

The chain links TRBV7-6 to TRBJ1-2; 8 bases fit TRBD1. CDR1 and CDR2 (germline): SGHVS, FNYEAQ. V lost 2 bases to trimming and J lost 3 bases; unmatched junction nucleotides: 8. The CDR3 is 16 amino acids. The CDR3 bases are TGTGCCAGCAGCTTATTAACCGGGACAGGCGACTATGGCTACACCTTC. It encodes CASSLLTGTGDYGYTF.

V and J are TRBV30 and TRBJ2-3; no clear D gene. The germline V gene encodes CDR1 GTSNPN and CDR2 SVGIG (reference sequence). CDR3 size: 15 residues. V shed 0 bases and J shed 0 bases, with 10 bases lying between them. The DNA for the CDR3 is TGTGCCTGGAGTGTACAACCGACTAGCACAGATACGCAGTATTTT. Its protein product is CAWSVQPTSTDTQYF. Using reference TRBV30 and TRBJ2-3 for the parts outside the CDR3, the full variable domain is SQTIHQWPATLVQPVGSPLSLECTVEGTSNPNLYWYRQAAGRGLQLLFYSVGIGQISSEVPQNLSASRPQDRQFILSSKKLLLSDSGFYLCAWSVQPTSTDTQYFGPGTRLTVL.

This sequence joins TRBV2 and TRBJ2-3; 9 nucleotides agree with TRBD2. V shed 6 bases and J 2 bases; nucleotides not matched to a gene: 6. The CDR3 consists of 15 residues. Germline assignment: CDR1 SNHLY and CDR2 FYNNEI. CDR3 region: CASSQGLANTDTQYF. The CDR3 coding sequence is TGTGCCAGCAGCCAGGGACTAGCCAACACAGATACGCAGTATTTT. The variable domain in full, with the rest retrieved from reference TRBV2 and TRBJ2-3, is EPEVTQTPSHQVTQMGQEVILRCVPISNHLYFYWYRQILGQKVEFLVSFYNNEISEKSEIFDDQFSVERPDGSNFTLKIRSTKLEDSAMYFCASSQGLANTDTQYFGPGTRLTVL.

The DNA of the CDR3 is TGTGCCAGCAAACCGGGACAGGGCTTTGGCTACACCTTC. It is translated as CASKPGQGFGYTF. The chain links TRBV6-6 to TRBJ1-2; 9 bases agree with TRBD1. This CDR3 is built from 13 residues. V dropped 7 bases and J dropped 7; count of bases not matched to a gene: 7. The V gene's germline CDR1 is MNHNY and CDR2 SVGAGI (reference sequence).

V and J are TRBV5-1 and TRBJ1-3; a weak D match, TRBD1 (5 bases). Trimming shortened V by 0 bases and J by 4 bases, and 11 bases separated the two germline ends. Germline CDR1 reads SGHRS; CDR2 reads YFSETQ. This CDR3 is built from 15 residues. The CDR3 here is CASSLAGEFGNTIYF. The CDR3 bases are TGCGCCAGCAGCTTGGCGGGGGAATTCGGAAACACCATATATTTT.

The chain links TRBV5-1 to TRBJ1-1, with D possibly matching TRBD1 (5 bases). Germline CDR1 is SGHRS and CDR2 is YFSETQ. Trimming left V 0 bases short and J 0 bases short, with 9 bases between. The CDR3 totals 15 residues. This CDR3 reads CASSLAGHMNTEAFF. As DNA, the CDR3 is TGCGCCAGCAGCTTGGCCGGACATATGAACACTGAAGCTTTCTTT.

For the CDR3, the DNA is TGTGCCAGCAGCATGTTAGACTCCTACGAGCAGTACTTC. This gives the protein CASSMLDSYEQYF. The gene calls are TRBV6-1 and TRBJ2-7; D not resolved. V lost 6 bases, J lost 0 bases, and 9 bases lay in between. The CDR3 is made up of 13 amino acids. In germline, CDR1 is MNHNS, CDR2 SASEGT.